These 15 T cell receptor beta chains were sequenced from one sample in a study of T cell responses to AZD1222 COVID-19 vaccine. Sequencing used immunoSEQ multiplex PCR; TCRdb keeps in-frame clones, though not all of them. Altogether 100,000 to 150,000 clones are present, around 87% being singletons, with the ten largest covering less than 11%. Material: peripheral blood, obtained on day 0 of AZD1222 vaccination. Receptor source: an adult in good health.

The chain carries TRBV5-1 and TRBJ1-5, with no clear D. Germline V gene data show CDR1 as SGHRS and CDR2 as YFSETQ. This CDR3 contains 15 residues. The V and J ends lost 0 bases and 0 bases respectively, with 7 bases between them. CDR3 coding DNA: TGCGCCAGCAGCTTGGTCGGAAATAGCAATCAGCCCCAGCATTTT. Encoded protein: CASSLVGNSNQPQHF.

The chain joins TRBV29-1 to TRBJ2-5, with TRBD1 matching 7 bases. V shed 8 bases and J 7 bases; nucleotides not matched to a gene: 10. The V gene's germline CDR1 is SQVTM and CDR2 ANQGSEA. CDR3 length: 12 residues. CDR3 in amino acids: CSFTQGVGTQYF. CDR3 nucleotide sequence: TGCAGCTTCACCCAGGGGGTCGGGACCCAGTACTTC.

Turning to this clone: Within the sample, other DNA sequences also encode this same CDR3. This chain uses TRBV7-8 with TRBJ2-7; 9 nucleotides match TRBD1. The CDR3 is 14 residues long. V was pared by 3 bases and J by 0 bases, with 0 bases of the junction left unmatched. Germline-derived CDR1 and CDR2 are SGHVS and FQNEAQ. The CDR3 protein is CASSLDRGSYEQYF. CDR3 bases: TGTGCCAGCAGCTTGGACAGGGGCTCCTACGAGCAGTACTTC.

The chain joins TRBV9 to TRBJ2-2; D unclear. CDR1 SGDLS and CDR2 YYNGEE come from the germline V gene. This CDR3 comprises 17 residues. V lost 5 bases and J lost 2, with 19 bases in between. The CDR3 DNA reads TGTGCCAGCAGGGGCATGGGTCCTTCCACCAACACCGGGGAGCTGTTTTTT. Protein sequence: CASRGMGPSTNTGELFF.

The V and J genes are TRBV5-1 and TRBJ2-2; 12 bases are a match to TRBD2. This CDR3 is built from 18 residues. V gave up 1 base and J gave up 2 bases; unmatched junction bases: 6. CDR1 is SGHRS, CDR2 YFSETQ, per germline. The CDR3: CASSLRLAGVRNTGELFF. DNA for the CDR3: TGCGCCAGCAGCTTGCGACTAGCGGGAGTGCGAAACACCGGGGAGCTGTTTTTT.

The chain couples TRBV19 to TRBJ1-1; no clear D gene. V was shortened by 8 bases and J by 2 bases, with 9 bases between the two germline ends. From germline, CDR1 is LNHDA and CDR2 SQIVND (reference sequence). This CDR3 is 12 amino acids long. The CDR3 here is CASSAVNTEAFF. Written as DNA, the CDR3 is TGTGCCAGTTCGGCAGTTAACACTGAAGCTTTCTTT. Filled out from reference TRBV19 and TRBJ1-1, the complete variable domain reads DGGITQSPKYLFRKEGQNVTLSCEQNLNHDAMYWYRQDPGQGLRLIYYSQIVNDFQKGDIAEGYSVSREKKESFPLTVTSAQKNPTAFYLCASSAVNTEAFFGQGTRLTVV.

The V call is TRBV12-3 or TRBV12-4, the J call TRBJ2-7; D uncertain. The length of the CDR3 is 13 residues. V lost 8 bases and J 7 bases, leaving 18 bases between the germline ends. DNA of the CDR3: TGTGCCAGCCAGAGGCAAGACCCATGGGAGCAGTACTTC. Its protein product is CASQRQDPWEQYF.

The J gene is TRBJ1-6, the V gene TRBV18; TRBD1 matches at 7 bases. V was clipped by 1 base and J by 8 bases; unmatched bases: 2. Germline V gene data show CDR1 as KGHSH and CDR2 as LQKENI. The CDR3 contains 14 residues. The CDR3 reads CASSPQGADSPLHF. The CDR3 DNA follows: TGTGCCAGCTCACCACAGGGGGCGGATTCACCCCTCCACTTT.

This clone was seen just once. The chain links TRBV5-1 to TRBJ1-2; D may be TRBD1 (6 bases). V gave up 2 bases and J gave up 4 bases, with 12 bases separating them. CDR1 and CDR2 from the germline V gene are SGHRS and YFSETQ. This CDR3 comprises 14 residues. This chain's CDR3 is CASSFGGPIYGYTF. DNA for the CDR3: TGCGCCAGCAGCTTCGGGGGGCCCATCTATGGCTACACCTTC. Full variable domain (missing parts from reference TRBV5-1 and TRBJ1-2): KAGVTQTPRYLIKTRGQQVTLSCSPISGHRSVSWYQQTPGQGLQFLFEYFSETQRNKGNFPGRFSGRQFSNSRSEMNVSTLELGDSALYLCASSFGGPIYGYTFGSGTRLTVV.

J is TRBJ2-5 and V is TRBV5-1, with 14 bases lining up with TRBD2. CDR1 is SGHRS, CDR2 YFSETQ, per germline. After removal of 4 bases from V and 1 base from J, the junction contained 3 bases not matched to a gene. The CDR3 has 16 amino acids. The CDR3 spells CASSPGLAGGQETQYF. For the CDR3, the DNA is TGCGCCAGCAGCCCCGGACTAGCGGGGGGCCAAGAGACCCAGTACTTC.

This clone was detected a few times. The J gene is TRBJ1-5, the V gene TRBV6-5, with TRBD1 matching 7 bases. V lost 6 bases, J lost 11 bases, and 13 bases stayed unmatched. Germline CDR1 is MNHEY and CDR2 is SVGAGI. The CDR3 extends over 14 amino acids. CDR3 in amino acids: CASRPLTGQRAQHF. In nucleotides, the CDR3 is TGTGCCAGCAGACCCCTGACAGGGCAGCGGGCCCAGCATTTT.

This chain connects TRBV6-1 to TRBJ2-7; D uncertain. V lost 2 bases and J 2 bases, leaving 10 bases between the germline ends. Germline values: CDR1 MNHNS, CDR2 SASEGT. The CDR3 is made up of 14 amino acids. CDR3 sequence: CASSEYGGAYEQYF. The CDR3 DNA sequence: TGTGCCAGCAGTGAATACGGTGGGGCCTACGAGCAGTACTTC.

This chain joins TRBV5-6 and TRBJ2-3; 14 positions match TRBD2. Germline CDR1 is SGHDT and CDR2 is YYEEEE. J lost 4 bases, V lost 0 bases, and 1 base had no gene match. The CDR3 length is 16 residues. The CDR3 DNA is TGTGCCAGCAGCTTGGGACTAGCGGGGGGGCCAGATACGCAGTATTTT. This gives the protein CASSLGLAGGPDTQYF. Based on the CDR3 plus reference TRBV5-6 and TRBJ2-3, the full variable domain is DAGVTQSPTHLIKTRGQQVTLRCSPKSGHDTVSWYQQALGQGPQFIFQYYEEEERQRGNFPDRFSGHQFPNYSSELNVNALLLGDSALYLCASSLGLAGGPDTQYFGPGTRLTVL.

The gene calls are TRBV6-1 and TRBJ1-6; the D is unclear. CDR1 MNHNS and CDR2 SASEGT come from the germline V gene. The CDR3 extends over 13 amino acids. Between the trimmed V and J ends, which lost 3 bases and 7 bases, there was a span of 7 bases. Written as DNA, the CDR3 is TGTGCCAGCAGTGAGGGAGGAAATTCACCCCTCCACTTT. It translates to CASSEGGNSPLHF.

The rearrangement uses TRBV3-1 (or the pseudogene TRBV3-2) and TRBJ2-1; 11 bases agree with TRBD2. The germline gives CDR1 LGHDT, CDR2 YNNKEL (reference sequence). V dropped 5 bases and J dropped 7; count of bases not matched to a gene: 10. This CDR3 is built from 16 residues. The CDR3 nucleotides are TGTGCCAGCAGCAGCCCGCTAGCGGGAGGAGGGAATGAGCAGTTCTTC. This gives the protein CASSSPLAGGGNEQFF.